These T cell receptor beta chains were read from a single sample in a study of cytomegalovirus exposure and HLA in healthy donors. TCRdb's copy holds only in-frame clones and misses some; the assay was immunoSEQ multiplex PCR. The table has about 130,000 clones, approximately 80% seen once. The sample consisted of PBMCs. The receptors originated from a man between 18 and 29 years old in good health and CMV-seronegative. Both conserved end residues are part of each CDR3. The order of the fields is J gene, CDR3 length, clone size, V gene, D gene, CDR3 protein, CDR3 DNA. The D gene is left open where the match is weak. The size field is filled for only some rows; it gives once, few, many or a size class.

>TRBJ2-2|19|few|TRBV19|NA
CASSIDIIWTAGDAGELFF
TGTGCCAGTAGTATAGACATTATTTGGACAGCCGGGGATGCCGGGGAGCTGTTTTTT
>TRBJ2-7|14|NA|TRBV18|NA
CASSHDRKSYEQYF
TGTGCCAGCTCCCACGACAGAAAAAGCTACGAGCAGTACTTC
>TRBJ1-5|12|NA|TRBV10-3|NA
CAKDSSNQPQHF
TGTGCCAAGGACAGTTCGAATCAGCCCCAGCATTTT
>TRBJ1-2|13|NA|TRBV10-3|NA
CAIMDLGVYGYTF
TGTGCCATCATGGATTTGGGAGTCTATGGCTACACCTTC
>TRBJ1-1|18|few|TRBV9|TRBD1
CASSLSGTGGHLNTEAFF
TGTGCCAGCAGTCTGTCCGGGACAGGGGGCCACTTGAACACTGAAGCTTTCTTT
>TRBJ1-4|14|NA|TRBV5-4|NA
CASSFRDNDEKLFF
TGTGCCAGCAGCTTCCGGGACAATGATGAAAAACTGTTTTTT
>TRBJ2-7|14|NA|TRBV6-5|TRBD1
CASSYDRVRIEQYF
TGTGCCAGCAGTTACGACAGGGTCCGGATCGAGCAGTACTTC
>TRBJ1-6|15|NA|TRBV19|NA
CASKETGLGNSPLHF
TGTGCCAGTAAGGAAACAGGGCTTGGGAATTCACCCCTCCACTTT
>TRBJ1-3|16|NA|TRBV5-6|NA
CASSLRGLYSGNTIYF
TGTGCCAGCAGCTTAAGGGGACTGTACTCTGGAAACACCATATATTTT
>TRBJ2-1|11|NA|TRBV20-1|NA
CSALSYNEQFF
TGCAGTGCGCTATCCTACAATGAGCAGTTCTTC
>TRBJ1-1|14|NA|TRBV18|TRBD1
CASSPKAGGSEAFF
TGTGCCAGCTCACCAAAAGCAGGGGGCTCTGAAGCTTTCTTT
>TRBJ1-5|17|once|TRBV30|NA
CAWSVFTQEVSNQPQHF
TGTGCCTGGAGTGTATTCACCCAGGAGGTTAGCAATCAGCCCCAGCATTTT
>TRBJ1-2|15|NA|TRBV11-2|TRBD1
CASSSMGTEIIGYTF
TGTGCCAGCAGCTCCATGGGGACAGAGATTATTGGCTACACCTTC
>TRBJ2-7|14|few|TRBV30|NA
CAWTGTSISYEQYF
TGTGCCTGGACCGGGACATCCATCTCCTACGAGCAGTACTTC
>TRBJ2-1|18|NA|TRBV4-2|NA
CASSQGSGQTLSYNEQFF
TGTGCCAGCAGCCAGGGATCGGGACAAACACTCTCCTACAATGAGCAGTTCTTC
>TRBJ2-2|17|NA|TRBV5-4|NA
CASTRRLDYYNTGELFF
TGTGCCAGCACCCGGCGACTAGACTATTATAACACCGGGGAGCTGTTTTTT
>TRBJ2-7|15|NA|TRBV5-6|TRBD1
CASSLSGTGDYEQYF
TGTGCCAGCAGCTTGTCGGGGACAGGAGACTACGAGCAGTACTTC
>TRBJ2-1|16|NA|TRBV7-2|NA
CASSANRGGYYNEQFF
TGTGCCAGCAGCGCTAACAGGGGGGGTTATTACAATGAGCAGTTCTTC
>TRBJ2-2|14|NA|TRBV11-2|NA
CASSSQMNTGELFF
TGTGCCAGCAGCTCTCAGATGAACACCGGGGAGCTGTTTTTT
>TRBJ2-7|16|NA|TRBV7-2|NA
CASSLVSISSSYEQYF
TGTGCCAGCAGCTTAGTTTCTATCTCTAGCTCCTACGAGCAGTACTTC
>TRBJ2-3|15|NA|TRBV5-4|NA
CASSQDSTSLDTQYF
TGTGCCAGCAGCCAGGACTCCACTTCCTTAGATACGCAGTATTTT
>TRBJ2-7|13|NA|TRBV10-3|TRBD2
CAIRVASGDMQYF
TGTGCCATCAGGGTGGCTAGCGGGGATATGCAGTACTTC
>TRBJ1-1|11|NA|TRBV6-5|NA
CASGLHTEAFF
TGTGCCAGCGGGCTTCACACTGAAGCTTTCTTT
>TRBJ1-5|15|NA|TRBV30|NA
CAWSPDGGSNQPQHF
TGTGCCTGGAGTCCCGACGGGGGGAGCAATCAGCCCCAGCATTTT
>TRBJ1-1|11|NA|TRBV6-1|NA
CASSARGVTLF
TGTGCCAGCAGCGCGCGGGGAGTGACCCTGTTT
>TRBJ1-3|12|few|TRBV29-1|NA
CSVHFDGNTIYF
TGCAGCGTTCACTTCGATGGAAACACCATATATTTT
>TRBJ2-3|12|NA|TRBV19|NA
CASSPSTDTQYF
TGTGCCAGTAGCCCTAGCACAGATACGCAGTATTTT
>TRBJ1-4|14|NA|TRBV6-5|NA
CASSYPGAAGKLFF
TGTGCCAGCAGTTACCCCGGGGCAGCGGGAAAACTGTTTTTT
>TRBJ1-1|16|NA|TRBV7-9|NA
CASSIRGGGLSTEAFF
TGTGCCAGCAGCATCAGGGGCGGGGGATTGAGCACTGAAGCTTTCTTT
>TRBJ2-6|17|NA|TRBV5-1|NA
CASSLGPRGAGANVLTF
TGCGCCAGCAGCTTGGGGCCCAGGGGGGCCGGGGCCAACGTCCTGACTTTC
>TRBJ1-5|22|NA|TRBV6-4|TRBD1
CASSDSICVWGQGDYSNQPQHF
TGTGCCAGCAGTGACTCGATCTGTGTTTGGGGACAGGGAGACTATAGCAATCAGCCCCAGCATTTT
>TRBJ1-3|13|NA|TRBV28|NA
CASIPPGGNTIYF
TGTGCCAGCATTCCTCCGGGGGGAAACACCATATATTTT
>TRBJ2-3|13|NA|TRBV10-3|NA
CAISLKQGDTQYF
TGTGCCATCAGTCTAAAGCAGGGAGATACGCAGTATTTT
>TRBJ1-1|14|NA|TRBV5-1|NA
CASSPEPLNTEAFF
TGCGCCAGCAGCCCGGAGCCCCTGAACACTGAAGCTTTCTTT
>TRBJ2-1|15|NA|TRBV11-3|TRBD1
CASSVRDRRFDEQFF
TGTGCCAGCAGCGTTCGGGACAGGCGGTTCGATGAGCAGTTCTTC
>TRBJ2-1|16|NA|TRBV19|TRBD2
CASSILTSGGAGEQFF
TGTGCCAGTAGTATCCTTACTAGCGGGGGGGCCGGTGAGCAGTTCTTC